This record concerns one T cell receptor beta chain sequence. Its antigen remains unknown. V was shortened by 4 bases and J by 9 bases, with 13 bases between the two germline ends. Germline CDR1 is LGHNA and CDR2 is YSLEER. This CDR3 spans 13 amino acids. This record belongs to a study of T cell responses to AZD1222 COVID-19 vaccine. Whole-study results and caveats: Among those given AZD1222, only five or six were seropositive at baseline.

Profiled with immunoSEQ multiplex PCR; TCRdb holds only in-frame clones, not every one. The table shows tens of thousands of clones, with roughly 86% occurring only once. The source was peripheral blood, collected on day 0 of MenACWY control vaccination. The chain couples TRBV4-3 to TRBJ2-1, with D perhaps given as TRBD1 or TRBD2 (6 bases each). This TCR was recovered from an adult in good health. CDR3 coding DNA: TGCGCCAGCAGCCCGGGGGCGGTTAGTGAGCAGTTCTTC. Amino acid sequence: CASSPGAVSEQFF.